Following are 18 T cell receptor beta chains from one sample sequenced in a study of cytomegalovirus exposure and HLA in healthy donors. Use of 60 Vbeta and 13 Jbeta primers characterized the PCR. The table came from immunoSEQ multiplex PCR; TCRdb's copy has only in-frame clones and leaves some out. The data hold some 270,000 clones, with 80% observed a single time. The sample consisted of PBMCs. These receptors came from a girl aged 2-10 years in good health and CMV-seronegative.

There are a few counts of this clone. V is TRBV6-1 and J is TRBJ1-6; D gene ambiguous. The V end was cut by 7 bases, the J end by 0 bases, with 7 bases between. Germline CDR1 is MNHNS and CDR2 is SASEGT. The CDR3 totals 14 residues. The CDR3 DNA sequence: TGTGCCAGCAAAGTGAGCTCCTATAATTCACCCCTCCACTTT. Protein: CASKVSSYNSPLHF.

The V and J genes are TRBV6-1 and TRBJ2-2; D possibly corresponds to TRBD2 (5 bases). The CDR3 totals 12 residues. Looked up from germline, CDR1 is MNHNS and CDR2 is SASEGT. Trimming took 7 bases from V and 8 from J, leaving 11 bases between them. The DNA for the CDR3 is TGTGCCAGCAAGAGGGAGTCGGGGGAGCTGTTTTTT. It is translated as CASKRESGELFF.

CDR3 in amino acids: CASSQLAGEEEQFF. CDR3 coding DNA: TGTGCCAGCAGTCAACTAGCGGGGGAGGAGGAGCAGTTCTTC. V is TRBV27 and J is TRBJ2-1, with 11 bases aligning to TRBD2. CDR1 is MNHEY, CDR2 SMNVEV, per germline (reference sequence). V lost 5 bases to trimming and J lost 10 bases; unmatched junction nucleotides: 7. CDR3 length: 14 residues.

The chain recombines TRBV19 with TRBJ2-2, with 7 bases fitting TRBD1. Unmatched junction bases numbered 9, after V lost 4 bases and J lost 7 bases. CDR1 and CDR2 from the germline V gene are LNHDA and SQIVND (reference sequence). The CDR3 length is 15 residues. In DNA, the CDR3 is TGTGCCAGTAGTACTATGACAGGGAAGGTCGGGGAGCTGTTTTTT. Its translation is CASSTMTGKVGELFF.

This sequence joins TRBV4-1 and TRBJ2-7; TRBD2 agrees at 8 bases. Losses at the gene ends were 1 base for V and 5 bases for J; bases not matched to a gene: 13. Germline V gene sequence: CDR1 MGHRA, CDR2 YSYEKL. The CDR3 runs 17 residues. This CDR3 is CASSQGDPGLASHEQYF. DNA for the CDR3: TGCGCCAGCAGCCAAGGGGACCCAGGACTAGCTAGCCACGAGCAGTACTTC.

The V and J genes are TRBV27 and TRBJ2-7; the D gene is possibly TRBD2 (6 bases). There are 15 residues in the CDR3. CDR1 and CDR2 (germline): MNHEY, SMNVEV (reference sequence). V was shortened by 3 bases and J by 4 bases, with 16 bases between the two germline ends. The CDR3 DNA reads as TGTGCCAGCAGTTTGGACGGGAGTAATAGGTACGAGCAGTACTTC. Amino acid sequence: CASSLDGSNRYEQYF.

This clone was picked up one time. The DNA for the CDR3 is TGTGCCACGAGTACAGGGGTGACGAACACCGGGGAGCTGTTTTTT. Translated, it gives CATSTGVTNTGELFF. The chain couples TRBV10-3 to TRBJ2-2; 7 nucleotides match TRBD1. Germline CDR1 is ENHRY and CDR2 is SYGVKD. J lost 0 bases, V lost 10 bases, and 8 bases had no gene match. The CDR3 is 15 residues long.

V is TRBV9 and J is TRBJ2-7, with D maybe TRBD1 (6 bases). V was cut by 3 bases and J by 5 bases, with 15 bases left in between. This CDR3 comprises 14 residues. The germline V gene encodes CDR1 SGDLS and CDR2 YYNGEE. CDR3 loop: CASSEGHPNHEQYF. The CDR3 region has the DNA TGTGCCAGCAGCGAGGGACACCCGAATCACGAGCAGTACTTC. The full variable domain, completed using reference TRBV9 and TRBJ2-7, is DSGVTQTPKHLITATGQRVTLRCSPRSGDLSVYWYQQSLDQGLQFLIQYYNGEERAKGNILERFSAQQFPDLHSELNLSSLELGDSALYFCASSEGHPNHEQYFGPGTRLTVT.

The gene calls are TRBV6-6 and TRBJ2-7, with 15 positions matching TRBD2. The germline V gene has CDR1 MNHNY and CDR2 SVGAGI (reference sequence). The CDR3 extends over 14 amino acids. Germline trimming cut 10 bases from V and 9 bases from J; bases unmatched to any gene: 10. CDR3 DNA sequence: TGTGCCACACAGGGGACTAGCGGGAGGTCGCCGCAGTACTTC. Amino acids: CATQGTSGRSPQYF.

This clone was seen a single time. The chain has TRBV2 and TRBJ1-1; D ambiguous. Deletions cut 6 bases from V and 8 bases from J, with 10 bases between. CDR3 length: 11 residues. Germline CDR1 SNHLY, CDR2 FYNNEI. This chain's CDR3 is CASRPLAEAFF. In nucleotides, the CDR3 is TGTGCCAGCAGGCCCCTAGCGGAAGCTTTCTTT.

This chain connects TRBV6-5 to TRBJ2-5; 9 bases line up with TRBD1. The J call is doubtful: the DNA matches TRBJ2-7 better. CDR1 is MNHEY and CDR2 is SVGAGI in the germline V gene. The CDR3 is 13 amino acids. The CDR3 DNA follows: TGTGCCAGCAGTTGGGGACAGGGCTACGAGCAGTACTTC. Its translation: CASSWGQGYEQYF.

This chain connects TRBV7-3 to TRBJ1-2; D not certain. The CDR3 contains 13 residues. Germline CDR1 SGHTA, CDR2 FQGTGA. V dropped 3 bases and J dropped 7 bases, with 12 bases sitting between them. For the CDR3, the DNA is TGTGCCAGCAGCTTCGATGGGAGTGGTGGCTACACCTTC. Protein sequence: CASSFDGSGGYTF.

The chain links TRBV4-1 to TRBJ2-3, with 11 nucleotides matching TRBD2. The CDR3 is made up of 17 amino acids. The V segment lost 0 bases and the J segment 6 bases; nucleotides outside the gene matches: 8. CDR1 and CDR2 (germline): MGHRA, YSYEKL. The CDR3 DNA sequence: TGCGCCAGCAGCCAAGAAACACTAGCGGGGGTAAGTGATACGCAGTATTTT. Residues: CASSQETLAGVSDTQYF.

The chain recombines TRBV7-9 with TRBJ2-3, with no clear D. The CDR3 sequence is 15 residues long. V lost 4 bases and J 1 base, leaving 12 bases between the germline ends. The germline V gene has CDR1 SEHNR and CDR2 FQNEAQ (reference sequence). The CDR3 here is CASSSLRARTDTQYF. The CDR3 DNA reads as TGTGCCAGCAGCTCCCTCCGCGCCCGCACAGATACGCAGTATTTT.

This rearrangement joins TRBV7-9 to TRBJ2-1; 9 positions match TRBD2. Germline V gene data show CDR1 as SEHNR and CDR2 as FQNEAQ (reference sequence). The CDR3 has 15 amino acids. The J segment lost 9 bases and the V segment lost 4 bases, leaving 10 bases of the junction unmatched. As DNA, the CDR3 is TGTGCCAGCAGCTCTGGGGTGCGGGGGGGCCTTGAGCAGTTCTTC. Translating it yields CASSSGVRGGLEQFF.

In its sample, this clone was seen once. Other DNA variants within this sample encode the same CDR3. CDR3 DNA sequence: TGCGCCAGCAGCCCGACAGGGTTCAATCAGCCCCAGCATTTT. It encodes CASSPTGFNQPQHF. V gene TRBV5-1 combines with J gene TRBJ1-5; 7 nucleotides match TRBD1. Germline values: CDR1 SGHRS, CDR2 YFSETQ. The CDR3 is 14 amino acids. Trimming cost V 4 bases and J 3 bases; bases outside gene matches: 4.

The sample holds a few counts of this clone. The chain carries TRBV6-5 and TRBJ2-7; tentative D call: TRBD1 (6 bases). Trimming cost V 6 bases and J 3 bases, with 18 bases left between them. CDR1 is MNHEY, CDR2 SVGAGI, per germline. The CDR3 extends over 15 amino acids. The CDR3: CASSLNRGQSYEQYF. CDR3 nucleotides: TGTGCCAGCAGCCTGAATCGTGGACAGAGCTACGAGCAGTACTTC.

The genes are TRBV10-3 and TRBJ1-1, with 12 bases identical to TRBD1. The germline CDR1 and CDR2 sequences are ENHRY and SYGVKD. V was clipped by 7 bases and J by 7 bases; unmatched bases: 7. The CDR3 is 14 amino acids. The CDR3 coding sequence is TGTGCCATCAAAACCCGGGACAGGGGGCATGAAGCTTTCTTT. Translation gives CAIKTRDRGHEAFF.